The 28 T cell receptor beta chains given below trace back to one sample, sequenced in a study of pediatric ulcerative colitis. Sequenced by immunoSEQ multiplex PCR; TCRdb stores in-frame clones only, minus some. Altogether tens of thousands of clones are present, roughly four fifths being singletons, with the ten largest covering around 4.5%. The source material was blood. The source is a boy between 10 and 17 years old with severe ulcerative colitis.

The chain combines TRBV5-4 with TRBJ2-3; 9 bases fit TRBD1. The J segment lost 0 bases and the V segment lost 3 bases, leaving 2 bases of the junction unmatched. This CDR3 contains 15 residues. Germline loops: CDR1 SGHNT, CDR2 YYREEE (reference sequence). The chain's CDR3 is CASSWGQGSTDTQYF. CDR3 nucleotide sequence: TGTGCCAGCAGCTGGGGACAGGGAAGCACAGATACGCAGTATTTT. Filled out from reference TRBV5-4 and TRBJ2-3, the complete variable domain reads ETGVTQSPTHLIKTRGQQVTLRCSSQSGHNTVSWYQQALGQGPQFIFQYYREEENGRGNFPPRFSGLQFPNYSSELNVNALELDDSALYLCASSWGQGSTDTQYFGPGTRLTVL.

The chain recombines TRBV4-1 with TRBJ2-1; 9 nucleotides agree with TRBD2. CDR1 is MGHRA, CDR2 YSYEKL, per germline. Losses at the gene ends were 4 bases for V and 6 bases for J; bases not matched to a gene: 7. The CDR3 extends over 15 amino acids. The CDR3 protein is CASSLREGIGNEQFF. The CDR3 DNA reads TGCGCCAGCAGCCTGCGGGAGGGGATCGGCAATGAGCAGTTCTTC.

The V call is TRBV4-1, the J call TRBJ2-1, with TRBD2 as a possible D gene (5 bases). The V and J ends lost 2 bases and 4 bases respectively, with 12 bases between them. This CDR3 contains 15 residues. CDR1 and CDR2 from the germline V gene are MGHRA and YSYEKL. CDR3 sequence reads: CASSQPSLRYNEQFF. DNA for the CDR3: TGCGCCAGCAGCCAACCTAGCCTAAGATACAATGAGCAGTTCTTC.

Only one count was recorded for this clone. The rearrangement uses TRBV21-1 and TRBJ2-7. TRBV21-1 is assigned pseudogene status. The CDR3 sequence is 12 residues long. CDR3 sequence (DNA): TGTGCCAGCAGCACCCCGCCCTGCGAGCAGTACTTC. Translation: CASSTPPCEQYF.

This chain links TRBV19 with TRBJ1-2; D is unresolved. V was shortened by 3 bases and J by 4 bases, with 6 bases between the two germline ends. Per germline, CDR1 LNHDA and CDR2 SQIVND (reference sequence). The CDR3 has 12 amino acids. Written as DNA, the CDR3 is TGTGCCAGTAGTATTCCCCGCTATGGCTACACCTTC. Protein sequence: CASSIPRYGYTF.

The chain combines TRBV4-1 with TRBJ2-5; the D is unclear. The CDR3 has 13 residues. CDR1 and CDR2 from the germline V gene are MGHRA and YSYEKL. V lost 1 base, J lost 5 bases, and 8 bases lay in between. The CDR3 DNA reads as TGCGCCAGCAGCCAAGTGGCAGTCGAGACCCAGTACTTC. It specifies CASSQVAVETQYF.

The chain is built from TRBV25-1 and TRBJ2-5; D gene ambiguous. This CDR3 spans 16 amino acids. V was clipped by 0 bases and J by 4 bases, with 15 bases between them. Germline CDR1 MGHDK, CDR2 SYGVNS. CDR3 sequence reads: CASSEYIVAGRETQYF. CDR3 bases: TGTGCCAGCAGTGAATATATAGTGGCTGGGCGAGAGACCCAGTACTTC.

The V and J genes are TRBV4-3 and TRBJ1-1, with D possibly matching TRBD1 (5 bases). Germline V CDR1 and CDR2: LGHNA, YSLEER. Trimming removed 3 bases at V and 4 bases at J, with 21 bases between. This CDR3 spans 17 amino acids. The CDR3 protein is CASSQRRDLRRSTEAFF. CDR3 coding DNA: TGCGCCAGCAGCCAGAGGCGGGACTTGCGGAGGAGCACTGAAGCTTTCTTT.

As concerns this clone: The same CDR3 can be traced to other DNA sequences in this sample. The CDR3 loop is CASARDTHEKLFF. In nucleotides, the CDR3 is TGTGCCAGCGCACGTGACACTCATGAAAAACTGTTTTTT. The V and J genes are TRBV11-2 and TRBJ1-4; D unclear. The length of the CDR3 is 13 residues. Germline assignment: CDR1 SGHAT and CDR2 FQNNGV. V lost 8 bases and J 6 bases, leaving 13 bases between the germline ends.

This rearrangement joins TRBV7-9 to TRBJ2-2; 7 nucleotides align to TRBD1. Germline CDR1 is SEHNR and CDR2 is FQNEAQ (reference sequence). The ends lost 5 bases at V and 2 bases at J; junction bases unmatched: 5. There are 15 residues in the CDR3. The CDR3 loop reads CASSTGQANTGELFF. The CDR3 DNA sequence: TGTGCCAGCAGCACTGGACAGGCCAACACCGGGGAGCTGTTTTTT.

The gene calls are TRBV7-9 and TRBJ2-6, with TRBD1 matching 11 bases. Germline V gives CDR1 SEHNR, CDR2 FQNEAQ (reference sequence). With V trimmed by 6 bases and J by 4 bases, 5 bases remained unmatched. The CDR3 sequence is 16 residues long. CDR3 coding DNA: TGTGCCAGCAGTGGACAGGGGGCGGCCGGGGCCAACGTCCTGACTTTC. Translated: CASSGQGAAGANVLTF.

This chain connects TRBV5-1 to TRBJ2-1, with D possibly matching TRBD1 (6 bases). This CDR3 has 12 residues. Germline-derived CDR1 and CDR2 are SGHRS and YFSETQ. V was cut by 4 bases and J by 8 bases, with 10 bases left in between. The CDR3 loop reads CASSEQGDEQFF. Here the CDR3 DNA reads TGCGCCAGCAGCGAACAGGGAGATGAGCAGTTCTTC.

V usage is TRBV7-2 and J usage is TRBJ2-7; tentatively, D is TRBD2 (6 bases). The CDR3 totals 14 residues. The V and J ends lost 9 bases and 7 bases respectively, with 22 bases between them. Germline CDR1 SGHTA, CDR2 FQGNSA. CDR3 nucleotides: TGTGCCAGATCAAGGTGGGGGGACCGGTATGAGCAGTACTTC. This encodes CARSRWGDRYEQYF. The entire variable domain, with the rest obtained from reference TRBV7-2 and TRBJ2-7, is as follows: GAGVSQSPSNKVTEKGKDVELRCDPISGHTALYWYRQSLGQGLEFLIYFQGNSAPDKSGLPSDRFSAERTGGSVSTLTIQRTQQEDSAVYLCARSRWGDRYEQYFGPGTRLTVT.

The chain recombines TRBV6-1 with TRBJ1-3; the D is unclear. V shed 0 bases and J shed 0 bases, with 6 bases lying between them. The CDR3 extends over 15 amino acids. Per the germline V gene, CDR1 is MNHNS and CDR2 is SASEGT. CDR3 nucleotide sequence: TGTGCCAGCAGTGAAGCCAGCTACTCTGGAAACACCATATATTTT. It yields the protein CASSEASYSGNTIYF.

The V and J genes are TRBV6-6 and TRBJ2-2, with D possibly matching TRBD2 (6 bases). V lost 6 bases and J 2 bases, leaving 13 bases between the germline ends. Germline values: CDR1 MNHNY, CDR2 SVGAGI (reference sequence). The CDR3 contains 15 residues. The chain's CDR3 is CASSQLGTNTGELFF. The CDR3 DNA reads TGTGCCAGCAGCCAGCTGGGGACTAACACCGGGGAGCTGTTTTTT.

The gene calls are TRBV5-6 and TRBJ2-7; TRBD1 is a possible D gene (7 bases). In germline, CDR1 is SGHDT, CDR2 YYEEEE. Between the trimmed V and J ends, which lost 3 bases and 2 bases, there was a span of 12 bases. The CDR3 consists of 14 residues. The CDR3 region has the DNA TGTGCCAGCAGCTGGGGGGACAGTACCTACGAGCAGTACTTC. Protein product: CASSWGDSTYEQYF.

The CDR3 region has the DNA TGTGCCAGCAGAGGGGACGGATGGAACACTGAAGCTTTCTTT. It is translated as CASRGDGWNTEAFF. The chain employs TRBV6-6 and TRBJ1-1; a possible D gene is TRBD1 (5 bases). The CDR3 spans 14 residues. The V and J ends lost 6 bases and 1 base respectively, with 12 bases between them. CDR1 MNHNY and CDR2 SVGAGI come from the germline V gene (reference sequence).

The chain recombines TRBV19 with TRBJ1-5, with D hard to call. The CDR3 is 15 amino acids. Trimming left V 5 bases short and J 0 bases short, with 11 bases between. Germline loops: CDR1 LNHDA, CDR2 SQIVND (reference sequence). The CDR3 loop reads CASSSDGLSNQPQHF. DNA for the CDR3: TGTGCCAGTAGTTCGGACGGCCTTAGCAATCAGCCCCAGCATTTT.

The CDR3 loop is CASSLKNTEAFF. CDR3 sequence (DNA): TGTGCCAGCAGCTTAAAGAACACTGAAGCTTTCTTT. The chain recombines TRBV7-9 with TRBJ1-1; D gene unclear. V lost 2 bases to trimming and J lost 1 base, with 2 bases between them. The length of the CDR3 is 12 residues. The germline V gene has CDR1 SEHNR and CDR2 FQNEAQ (reference sequence).

CDR3 coding DNA: TGTGCCAGCAGTGGCAACCGGGGGGGCATCCCTGAAGCTTTCTTT. Translated, it gives CASSGNRGGIPEAFF. The chain is built from TRBV25-1 and TRBJ1-1, with D maybe TRBD1 (6 bases). Trimming cost V 4 bases and J 6 bases, with 18 bases left between them. The CDR3 has 15 amino acids. Looked up from germline, CDR1 is MGHDK and CDR2 is SYGVNS. The full variable domain, in which reference TRBV25-1 and TRBJ1-1 provide the parts outside the CDR3, is EADIYQTPRYLVIGTGKKITLECSQTMGHDKMYWYQQDPGMELHLIHYSYGVNSTEKGDLSSESTVSRIRTEHFPLTLESARPSHTSQYLCASSGNRGGIPEAFFGQGTRLTVV.

This clone was counted a few times. This sequence joins TRBV5-4 and TRBJ1-2, with 12 nucleotides matching TRBD1. The CDR3 sequence is 15 residues long. Germline assignment: CDR1 SGHNT and CDR2 YYREEE (reference sequence). The ends lost 4 bases at V and 7 bases at J; junction bases unmatched: 8. The CDR3 spells CASSGGDRGPSGYTF. DNA for the CDR3: TGTGCCAGCAGCGGGGGGGACAGGGGGCCGTCTGGCTACACCTTC.

The rearrangement links TRBV7-2 to TRBJ1-2; D not certain. The germline V gene encodes CDR1 SGHTA and CDR2 FQGNSA. V was cut by 0 bases and J by 4 bases, with 3 bases left in between. CDR3 size: 12 residues. The chain's CDR3 is CASSLASYGYTF. CDR3 DNA sequence: TGTGCCAGCAGCTTAGCCTCCTATGGCTACACCTTC.

The chain uses TRBV9 and TRBJ1-6; no clear D. Deletions cut 0 bases from V and 7 bases from J, with 8 bases between. The CDR3 covers 14 residues. The germline gives CDR1 SGDLS, CDR2 YYNGEE. CDR3 loop: CASSVGSINSPLHF. DNA of the CDR3: TGTGCCAGCAGCGTAGGCAGTATCAATTCACCCCTCCACTTT. The full variable domain, rest sourced from reference TRBV9 and TRBJ1-6, is DSGVTQTPKHLITATGQRVTLRCSPRSGDLSVYWYQQSLDQGLQFLIQYYNGEERAKGNILERFSAQQFPDLHSELNLSSLELGDSALYFCASSVGSINSPLHFGNGTRLTVT.

This sequence joins TRBV7-6 and TRBJ1-5; D not resolved. The ends were cut back, 0 bases at V and 4 bases at J, with 7 bases in the middle. The CDR3 has 14 amino acids. Looked up from germline, CDR1 is SGHVS and CDR2 is FNYEAQ. CDR3 in amino acids: CASSLALGNQPQHF. CDR3 bases: TGTGCCAGCAGCTTAGCTTTGGGGAATCAGCCCCAGCATTTT.

This chain uses TRBV19 with TRBJ1-1, with TRBD1 as a possible D gene (6 bases). The CDR3 length is 14 residues. Trimming cost V 7 bases and J 1 base, with 13 bases left between them. Germline V lookup: CDR1 LNHDA, CDR2 SQIVND (reference sequence). DNA for the CDR3: TGTGCCAGTAACCGGGGGACACCGAACACTGAAGCTTTCTTT. It translates to CASNRGTPNTEAFF.

In this sample, this clone turned up a few times. V gene TRBV19 combines with J gene TRBJ1-1, with a possible D match to TRBD1 (5 bases). The V end was cut by 4 bases, the J end by 10 bases, with 16 bases between. Germline V lookup: CDR1 LNHDA, CDR2 SQIVND (reference sequence). This CDR3 contains 13 residues. The CDR3 reads CASSTERQMAAFF. In DNA form, the CDR3 reads TGTGCCAGTAGTACAGAAAGACAGATGGCAGCTTTCTTT.

This CDR3 reads CANSDSTSSYEQYF. The CDR3 DNA sequence: TGTGCCAACAGCGACAGCACCAGCTCCTACGAGCAGTACTTC. This chain links TRBV6-1 with TRBJ2-7; TRBD1 is a possible D gene (5 bases). Germline loops: CDR1 MNHNS, CDR2 SASEGT. Trimming pared 10 bases from V and 0 bases from J, leaving 16 bases between. The CDR3 extends over 14 amino acids.

This chain links TRBV6-5 with TRBJ2-3; possibly TRBD2 for D (6 bases). Between the trimmed V and J ends, which lost 1 base and 4 bases, there was a span of 12 bases. This CDR3 spans 15 amino acids. CDR1 MNHEY and CDR2 SVGAGI come from the germline V gene. The chain's CDR3 is CASSYFRGSADTQYF. The CDR3 DNA follows: TGTGCCAGCAGTTACTTCCGGGGGTCGGCAGATACGCAGTATTTT.